Below, 3 T cell receptor beta chains from the same sample are listed, as sequenced in a study of cytomegalovirus exposure and HLA in healthy donors. The repertoire was sequenced with immunoSEQ multiplex PCR; TCRdb's copy has only in-frame clones and lacks some. The sample includes some 100,000 clones, roughly nine tenths of them seen just once. The sequenced sample was PBMCs. The source of these receptors is a man between 18 and 29 years old in good health and CMV-seropositive.

The rearrangement links TRBV5-8 to TRBJ1-2; no definite D call. The germline V gene encodes CDR1 SGHTS and CDR2 YDEGEE. There are 11 residues in the CDR3. Trimming left V 4 bases short and J 3 bases short, with 4 bases between. This chain's CDR3 is CASSPDYGYTF. As DNA, the CDR3 is TGTGCCAGCAGCCCAGACTATGGCTACACCTTC.

The chain recombines TRBV7-2 with TRBJ1-2, with 7 bases identical to TRBD1. CDR3 size: 14 residues. Trimming cost V 7 bases and J 2 bases; bases outside gene matches: 7. CDR1 is SGHTA and CDR2 is FQGNSA in the germline V gene. The CDR3 spells CASTQGQENYGYTF. The CDR3 DNA sequence: TGTGCCAGCACTCAAGGACAGGAGAACTATGGCTACACCTTC.

This clone was seen a single time. V usage is TRBV27 and J usage is TRBJ2-2; D ambiguous. Deletions cut 4 bases from V and 5 bases from J, with 8 bases between. Looked up from germline, CDR1 is MNHEY and CDR2 is SMNVEV (reference sequence). This CDR3 contains 13 residues. The CDR3, as DNA: TGTGCCAGCAGTTCCGGTATTACCGGGGAGCTGTTTTTT. It codes for CASSSGITGELFF.